This T cell receptor (beta chain) was recovered during a study of T-cell reconstitution after alpha-beta-depleted transplantation in children. This CDR3 has 13 amino acids. Trimming at V came to 7 bases and at J to 6 bases, leaving 4 bases not matched to a gene. Germline CDR1 is MNHNY and CDR2 is SVGAGI (reference sequence). Preparation of the TCRbeta library involved a method that used unique molecular identifiers. Each CDR3 protein is one row after TCRdb ran MiXCR on the PCR reads. This sample has 600,000 to 700,000 distinct CDR3 sequences, with 16% found just once. This clonotype was seen repeatedly, ten times or more.

The material was PBMCs from the stem cell graft donor, obtained from the stem cell graft. The rearrangement joins TRBV6-6 to TRBJ2-3; 10 nucleotides align to TRBD2. This TCR came from a human donor who donated a stem cell graft to a child with acute myeloid leukemia. CDR3 residues: CASTLAGDDTQYF. CDR3 in DNA: TGTGCCAGCACGCTAGCGGGGGATGATACGCAGTATTTT.